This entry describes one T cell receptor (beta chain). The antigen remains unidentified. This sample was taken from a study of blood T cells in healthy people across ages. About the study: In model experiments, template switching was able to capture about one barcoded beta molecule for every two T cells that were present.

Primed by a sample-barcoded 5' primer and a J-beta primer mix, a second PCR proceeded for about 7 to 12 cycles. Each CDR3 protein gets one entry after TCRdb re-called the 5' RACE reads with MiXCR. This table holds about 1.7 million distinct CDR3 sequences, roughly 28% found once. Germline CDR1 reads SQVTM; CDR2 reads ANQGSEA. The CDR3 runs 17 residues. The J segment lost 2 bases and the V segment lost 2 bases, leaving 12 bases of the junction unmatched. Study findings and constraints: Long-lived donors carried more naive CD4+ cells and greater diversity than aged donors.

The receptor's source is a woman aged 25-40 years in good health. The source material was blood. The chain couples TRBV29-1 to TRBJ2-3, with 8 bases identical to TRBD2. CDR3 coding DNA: TGCAGCGTTGAACGCCTTCGGGGGGGCAGTTTCACAGATACGCAGTATTTT. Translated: CSVERLRGGSFTDTQYF.